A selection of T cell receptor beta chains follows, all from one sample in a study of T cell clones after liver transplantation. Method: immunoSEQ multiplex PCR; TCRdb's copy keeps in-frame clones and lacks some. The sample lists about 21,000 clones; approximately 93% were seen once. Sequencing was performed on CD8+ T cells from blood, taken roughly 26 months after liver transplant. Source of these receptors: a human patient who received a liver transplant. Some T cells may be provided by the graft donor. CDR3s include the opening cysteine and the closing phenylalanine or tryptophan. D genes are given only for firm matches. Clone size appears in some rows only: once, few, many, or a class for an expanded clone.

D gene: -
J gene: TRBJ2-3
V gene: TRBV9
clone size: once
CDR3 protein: CASSPGIGADTQYF
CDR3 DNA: TGTGCCAGCAGCCCGGGGATCGGGGCAGATACGCAGTATTTT

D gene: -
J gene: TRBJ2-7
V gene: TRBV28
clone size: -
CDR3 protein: CASSSRTEQYF
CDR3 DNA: TGTGCCAGCAGTTCCCGGACAGAGCAGTACTTC

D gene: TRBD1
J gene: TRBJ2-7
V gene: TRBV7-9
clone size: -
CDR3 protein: CASSLLRDSAYEQYF
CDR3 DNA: TGTGCCAGCAGCCTACTTAGGGACAGCGCCTACGAGCAGTACTTC

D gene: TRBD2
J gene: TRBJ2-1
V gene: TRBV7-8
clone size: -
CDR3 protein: CASSPRLAGNEQFF
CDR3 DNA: TGTGCCAGCAGCCCCCGACTAGCGGGGAATGAGCAGTTCTTC

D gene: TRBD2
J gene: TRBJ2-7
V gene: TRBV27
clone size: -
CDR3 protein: CASSLGSSGSSYEQYF
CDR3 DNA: TGTGCCAGCAGTTTAGGGTCTAGCGGGAGCTCCTACGAGCAGTACTTC

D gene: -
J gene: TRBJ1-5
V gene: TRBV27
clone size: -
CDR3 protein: CASSSNGYNQPQHF
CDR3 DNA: TGTGCCAGCAGTTCAAACGGGTACAATCAGCCCCAGCATTTT

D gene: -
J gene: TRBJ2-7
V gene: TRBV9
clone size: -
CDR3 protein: CASSEEGAPGKQYF
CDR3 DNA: TGTGCCAGCAGCGAGGAGGGGGCCCCGGGGAAGCAGTACTTC

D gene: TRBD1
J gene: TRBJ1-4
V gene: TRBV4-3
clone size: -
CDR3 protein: CASSQGDRGEEKLFF
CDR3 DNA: TGCGCCAGCAGCCAAGGAGACAGGGGCGAGGAAAAACTGTTTTTT

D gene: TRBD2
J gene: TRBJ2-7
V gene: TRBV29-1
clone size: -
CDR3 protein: CSVEDRSGIEQYF
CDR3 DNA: TGCAGCGTTGAAGATCGGAGCGGGATCGAGCAGTACTTC

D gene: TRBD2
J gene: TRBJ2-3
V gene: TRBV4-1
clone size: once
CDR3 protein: CASKLLAGFTSTDTQYF
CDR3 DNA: TGCGCCAGCAAATTACTAGCGGGGTTCACTAGCACAGATACGCAGTATTTT

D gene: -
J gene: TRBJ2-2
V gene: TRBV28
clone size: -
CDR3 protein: CASSFAHYSATNTGELFF
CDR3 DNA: TGTGCCAGCAGTTTCGCTCACTATAGCGCCACGAACACCGGGGAGCTGTTTTTT

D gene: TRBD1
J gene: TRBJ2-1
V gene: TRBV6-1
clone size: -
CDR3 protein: CASSEDRGSYNEQFF
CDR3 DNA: TGTGCCAGCAGTGAAGACAGGGGCTCCTACAATGAGCAGTTCTTC

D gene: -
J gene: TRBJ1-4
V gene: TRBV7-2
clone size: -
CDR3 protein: CASSLARQEIFLTNEKLFF
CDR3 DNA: TGTGCCAGCAGCTTGGCCCGACAGGAGATCTTTTTAACTAATGAAAAACTGTTTTTT

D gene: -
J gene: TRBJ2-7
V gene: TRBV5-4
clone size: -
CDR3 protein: CASSQTRGSGSDF
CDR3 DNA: TGTGCCAGCAGCCAAACCAGGGGGAGCGGGAGTGACTTC

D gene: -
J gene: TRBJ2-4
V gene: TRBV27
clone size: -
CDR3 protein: CASSLRGENIQYF
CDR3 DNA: TGTGCCAGCAGTTTAAGGGGGGAAAACATTCAGTACTTC

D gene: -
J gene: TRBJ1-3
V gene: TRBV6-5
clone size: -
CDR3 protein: CASSYSGPAGGNTIYF
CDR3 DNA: TGTGCCAGCAGTTACTCGGGTCCTGCGGGTGGAAACACCATATATTTT

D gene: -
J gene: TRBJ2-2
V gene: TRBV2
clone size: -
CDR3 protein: CASRGLDTGELFF
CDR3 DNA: TGTGCCAGCAGGGGATTGGACACCGGGGAGCTGTTTTTT

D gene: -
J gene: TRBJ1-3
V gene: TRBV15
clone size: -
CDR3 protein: CATSMLGGQRAGNTIYF
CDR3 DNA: TGTGCCACCAGCATGCTAGGAGGACAGCGGGCGGGAAACACCATATATTTT

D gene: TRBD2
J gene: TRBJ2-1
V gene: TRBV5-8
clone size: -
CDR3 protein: CASSRVGLAVYNEQFF
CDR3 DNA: TGTGCCAGCAGCCGTGTAGGGCTAGCGGTCTACAATGAGCAGTTCTTC

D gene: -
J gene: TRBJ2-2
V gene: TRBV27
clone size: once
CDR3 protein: CASSFGVNTGELFF
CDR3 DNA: TGTGCCAGCAGTTTTGGGGTGAACACCGGGGAGCTGTTTTTT

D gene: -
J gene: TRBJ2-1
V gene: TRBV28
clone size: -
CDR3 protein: CASKRTILYNEQFF
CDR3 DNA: TGTGCCAGCAAGCGGACAATCCTCTACAATGAGCAGTTCTTC

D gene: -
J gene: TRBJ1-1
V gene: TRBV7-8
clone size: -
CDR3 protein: CASSLVTLGEAFF
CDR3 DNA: TGTGCCAGCAGCTTAGTGACTCTGGGTGAAGCTTTCTTT

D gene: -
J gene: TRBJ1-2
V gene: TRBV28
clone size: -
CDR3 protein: CASSTRGGYYGYTF
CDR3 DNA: TGTGCCAGCAGTACGCGCGGCGGATACTATGGCTACACCTTC

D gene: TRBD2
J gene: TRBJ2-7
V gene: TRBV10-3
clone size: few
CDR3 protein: CAISESKASGDSNEQYF
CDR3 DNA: TGTGCCATCAGTGAGTCGAAGGCTAGCGGGGACAGCAACGAGCAGTACTTC

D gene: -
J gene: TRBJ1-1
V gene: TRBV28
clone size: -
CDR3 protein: CASSPWTVNTEAFF
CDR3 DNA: TGTGCCAGCAGTCCTTGGACAGTAAACACTGAAGCTTTCTTT

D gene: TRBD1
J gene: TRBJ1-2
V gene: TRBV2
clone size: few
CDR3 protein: CASSEGQFGGYTF
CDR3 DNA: TGTGCCAGCAGTGAGGGACAGTTCGGGGGCTACACCTTC

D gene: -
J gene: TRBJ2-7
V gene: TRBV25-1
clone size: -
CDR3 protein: CASSEGDWALYEQYF
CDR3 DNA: TGTGCCAGCAGTGAGGGGGACTGGGCCCTCTACGAGCAGTACTTC

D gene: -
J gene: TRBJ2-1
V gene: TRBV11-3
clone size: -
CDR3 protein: CASSPPTDNEQFF
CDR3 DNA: TGTGCCAGCAGCCCCCCGACAGACAATGAGCAGTTCTTC

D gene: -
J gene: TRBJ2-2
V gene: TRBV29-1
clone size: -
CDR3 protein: CSVGSNGELFF
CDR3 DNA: TGCAGCGTTGGTTCGAACGGGGAGCTGTTTTTT

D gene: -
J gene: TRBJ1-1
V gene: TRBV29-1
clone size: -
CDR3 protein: CSVHLTGEAFF
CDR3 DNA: TGCAGCGTACACCTGACCGGGGAAGCTTTCTTT

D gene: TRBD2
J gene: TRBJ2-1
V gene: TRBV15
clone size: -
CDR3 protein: CATSRDGGRGSYNEQFF
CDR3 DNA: TGTGCCACCAGCAGAGATGGGGGGAGGGGCTCCTACAATGAGCAGTTCTTC

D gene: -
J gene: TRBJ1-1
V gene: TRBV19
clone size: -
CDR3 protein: CASRKPRGSMNTEAFF
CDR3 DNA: TGTGCCAGTAGGAAACCCAGGGGTTCCATGAACACTGAAGCTTTCTTT

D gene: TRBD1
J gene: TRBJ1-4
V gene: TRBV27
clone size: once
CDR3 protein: CASSTRDRGNEKLFF
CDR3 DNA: TGTGCCAGCAGTACCCGGGACAGGGGTAATGAAAAACTGTTTTTT

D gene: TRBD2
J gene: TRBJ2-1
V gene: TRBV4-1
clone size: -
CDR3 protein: CASSQDQGSGSSYEQFF
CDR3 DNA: TGCGCCAGCAGCCAAGATCAAGGTAGCGGGAGCAGCTATGAGCAGTTCTTC

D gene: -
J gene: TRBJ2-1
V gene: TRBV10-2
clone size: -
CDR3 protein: CASSELGRDEQFF
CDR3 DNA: TGCGCCAGCAGTGAGCTCGGTCGAGATGAGCAGTTCTTC

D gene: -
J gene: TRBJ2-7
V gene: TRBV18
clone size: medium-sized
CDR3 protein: CASSPPDNLRDNFYEQYF
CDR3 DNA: TGTGCCAGCTCACCACCGGATAACCTCCGGGACAACTTCTACGAGCAGTACTTC

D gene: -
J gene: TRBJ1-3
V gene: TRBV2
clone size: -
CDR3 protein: CASSEALLGGHTIYF
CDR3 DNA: TGTGCCAGCAGTGAAGCGCTTCTAGGGGGTCACACCATATATTTT

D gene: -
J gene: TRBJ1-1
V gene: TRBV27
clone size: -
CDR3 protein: CASRRPNTEAFF
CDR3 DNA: TGTGCCAGCAGACGCCCGAACACTGAAGCTTTCTTT

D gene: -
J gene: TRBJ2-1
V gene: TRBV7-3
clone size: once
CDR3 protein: CASSLSFLPRDEQFF
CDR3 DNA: TGTGCCAGCAGCTTATCTTTTCTCCCACGGGATGAGCAGTTCTTC

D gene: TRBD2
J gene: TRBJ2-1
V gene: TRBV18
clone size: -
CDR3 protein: CASSRTTSGSGNEQFF
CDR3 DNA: TGTGCCAGCTCACGTACAACTAGCGGGAGTGGGAATGAGCAGTTCTTC

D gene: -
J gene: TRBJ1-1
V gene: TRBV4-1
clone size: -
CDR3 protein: CASSQDLPDTEAFF
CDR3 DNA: TGCGCCAGCAGCCAAGATCTTCCGGACACTGAAGCTTTCTTT

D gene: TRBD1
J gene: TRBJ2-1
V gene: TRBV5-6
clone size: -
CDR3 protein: CASSPDRNEQFF
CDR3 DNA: TGTGCCAGCAGCCCGGACAGGAATGAGCAGTTCTTC